A selection of T cell receptor beta chains follows, all from one sample in a study of cytomegalovirus exposure and HLA in healthy donors. Generated by immunoSEQ multiplex PCR, the TCRdb table keeps only in-frame clones and is missing some. The table shows approximately 170,000 clones, with over 70% occurring only once. Sequenced input: PBMCs. The receptors derive from a woman aged 40 to 50 in good health and CMV-seropositive. Each CDR3 is given with its conserved first and last residue. Each record gives: D gene, V gene, J gene, clone size, CDR3 DNA, CDR3 protein. The D gene is left open where the match is weak. Only part of the rows carry a size: once, few, many, or a class if the clone is expanded.

TRBD1	TRBV5-4	TRBJ1-1	NA	TGTGCCAGCAGCTTGGGACGGACAGGGGCTTTCGAAGAAGCTTTCTTT	CASSLGRTGAFEEAFF
TRBD2	TRBV29-1	TRBJ2-5	NA	TGCAGCGTCGGACTAGCGGGGTCGGGGGAGACCCAGTACTTC	CSVGLAGSGETQYF
TRBD2	TRBV5-6	TRBJ2-7	once	TGTGCCAGCAGCGATCTAGCGGGGGGGCCCTACGAGCAGTACTTC	CASSDLAGGPYEQYF
NA	TRBV7-6	TRBJ2-3	NA	TGTGCCAGCAGCTTACTCGCGGGGGCTAGCACAGATACGCAGTATTTT	CASSLLAGASTDTQYF
NA	TRBV19	TRBJ1-2	NA	TGTGCCAGTAGTGTCCGGGACTCTGGCTACACCTTC	CASSVRDSGYTF
TRBD1	TRBV30	TRBJ1-1	NA	TGTGCCTCCGGGACAGGGGGAGGCACTGAAGCTTTCTTT	CASGTGGGTEAFF
NA	TRBV15	TRBJ1-5	few	TGTGCCACCAGCAGAGATCTACAGGGACGAGGGAGCAATCAGCCCCAGCATTTT	CATSRDLQGRGSNQPQHF
NA	TRBV5-6	TRBJ1-2	NA	TGTGCCAGCAGCCTACTAGACAGGAACTATGGCTACACCTTC	CASSLLDRNYGYTF
TRBD1	TRBV28	TRBJ1-6	NA	TGTGCCAGCAGTCCCTCACAGGGGACAAATTCACCCCTCCACTTT	CASSPSQGTNSPLHF
TRBD2	TRBV5-1	TRBJ2-3	NA	TGCGCCAGCAGCATAGCCCAGCGGGGGGCCACAGATACGCAGTATTTT	CASSIAQRGATDTQYF
NA	TRBV30	TRBJ2-4	NA	TGTGCCTGGGCACCCAGGGGCAACATTCAGTACTTC	CAWAPRGNIQYF
NA	TRBV30	TRBJ2-2	once	TGTGCCTGGGCCCCCTTGGATAGCTTCGCCGGGGAGCTGTTTTTT	CAWAPLDSFAGELFF
NA	TRBV6-6	TRBJ1-2	NA	TGTGCCAGCAGTTACAAGACCGGGAACTATGGCTACACCTTC	CASSYKTGNYGYTF
NA	TRBV2	TRBJ2-1	once	TGTGCCAGCAGTGAACGGGCAGGGGTAGGCAATGAGCAGTTCTTC	CASSERAGVGNEQFF
NA	TRBV5-6	TRBJ1-2	NA	TGTGCCAGCAGCCGCGGGCCGGAGGGGTCGAGTTTTGGCTACACCTTC	CASSRGPEGSSFGYTF
NA	TRBV28	TRBJ1-5	NA	TGTGCCAGCAGATATAGACGGGACTACTGGGGGCCCCAGCATTTT	CASRYRRDYWGPQHF
NA	TRBV5-4	TRBJ1-1	few	TGCGCCAGCAGCCAAGCACAGGGTTATGAAGCTTTCTTT	CASSQAQGYEAFF
NA	TRBV18	TRBJ1-4	few	TGTGCCAGCTCAAAAGACAGAGGGGGTAATGAAAAACTGTTTTTT	CASSKDRGGNEKLFF
NA	TRBV7-2	TRBJ2-7	NA	TGTGCCAGCAGCCGCAACCTAATCGACGAGCAGTACTTC	CASSRNLIDEQYF
TRBD1	TRBV6-5	TRBJ2-3	NA	TGTGCCAGCAGTCCTGGGACAGGGAGGCCAGATACGCAGTATTTT	CASSPGTGRPDTQYF
NA	TRBV7-3	TRBJ2-1	once	TGTGCCAGCAGCTTAACTAGCGGCCCCCCCCTCAATGAGCAGTTCTTC	CASSLTSGPPLNEQFF
NA	TRBV7-9	TRBJ1-2	NA	TGTTCCAGCAGCCCGGACAGTAACTCGAATGGCTACACCTTC	CSSSPDSNSNGYTF
NA	TRBV2	TRBJ1-1	NA	TGTGCCAGCAGTGAAAACACCGGAGGGCGAACTGAAGCTTTCTTT	CASSENTGGRTEAFF
NA	TRBV12-5	TRBJ2-1	NA	TGTGCTAGTGGTTTGTCCGCTACTGGCAATGAGCAGTTCTTC	CASGLSATGNEQFF
NA	TRBV5-1	TRBJ2-3	NA	TGCGCCAGCAGCTCCGGGGACACAGATACGCAGTATTTT	CASSSGDTDTQYF
NA	TRBV7-9	TRBJ2-1	NA	TGTGCCAGCGGCGTCCGGGATGGGCACAATGAGCAGTTCTTC	CASGVRDGHNEQFF
NA	TRBV5-4	TRBJ1-1	few	TGTGCCAGCAGCTTGGCCGGTCGGAACACTGAAGCTTTCTTT	CASSLAGRNTEAFF
NA	TRBV29-1	TRBJ2-7	once	TGCAGCGTTGGTATAGGAGACGAGCAGTACTTC	CSVGIGDEQYF
TRBD2	TRBV11-1	TRBJ2-2	once	TGTGCCAGCAGCAGGGACTATAACACCGGGGAGCTGTTTTTT	CASSRDYNTGELFF
NA	TRBV30	TRBJ1-2	NA	TGTGCCTGGAGTCCCCCCGGACAGTCCTATGGCTACACCTTC	CAWSPPGQSYGYTF
NA	TRBV11-3	TRBJ1-1	few	TGTGCCAGCAGTAAAGGGGGGGAGAACACTGAAGCTTTCTTT	CASSKGGENTEAFF
NA	TRBV30	TRBJ1-1	NA	TGTGCCTGGAGCAGACTCTTGAACACTGAAGCTTTCTTT	CAWSRLLNTEAFF
TRBD2	TRBV9	TRBJ2-1	NA	TGTGCCAGCGGCCTTGTAGCGGGCGGATTCAGCTCCTACAATGAGCAGTTCTTC	CASGLVAGGFSSYNEQFF
TRBD2	TRBV9	TRBJ2-3	NA	TGTGCCAGCAGCGCAGAGGCGGGGGGCAGCACAGATACGCAGTATTTT	CASSAEAGGSTDTQYF
NA	TRBV5-1	TRBJ1-1	NA	TGCGCCAGCAGCTTAGGCAGGCAGAACACTGAAGCTTTCTTT	CASSLGRQNTEAFF
NA	TRBV28	TRBJ2-5	NA	TGTGCCAGCCGGACAGGAGGGAGAGAGACCCAGTACTTC	CASRTGGRETQYF
TRBD2	TRBV7-8	TRBJ2-1	NA	TGTGCCAGCAGCTTCTCAATAGGCGGGGGGGACAATGAGCAGTTCTTC	CASSFSIGGGDNEQFF
NA	TRBV30	TRBJ2-1	NA	TGTGCCTGGAGTAACAACTACAATGAGCAGTTCTTC	CAWSNNYNEQFF
TRBD1	TRBV19	TRBJ1-5	NA	TGTGCCAGTAGTATTTCCGAGGGGGCTGGGAATCAGCCCCAGCATTTT	CASSISEGAGNQPQHF
NA	TRBV9	TRBJ2-7	NA	TGTGCCAGCAGCGTAGCGGGTAGCGGCTACGAGCAGTACTTC	CASSVAGSGYEQYF
NA	TRBV19	TRBJ1-1	NA	TGTGCCAGTAGAGTCGGAGCGCTGAACACTGAAGCTTTCTTT	CASRVGALNTEAFF
TRBD2	TRBV7-2	TRBJ2-7	NA	TGTGCCAGCACCCCCAACGTCGGGGGGGCAACCTACGAGCAGTACTTC	CASTPNVGGATYEQYF
NA	TRBV4-3	TRBJ2-7	few	TGCGCCAGCAGCCAAGAACCCGGGGGCTCCTACGAGCAGTACTTC	CASSQEPGGSYEQYF
TRBD2	TRBV30	TRBJ2-3	NA	TGTGCCTGGAGTGTACTGGGGGGGACAGATACGCAGTATTTT	CAWSVLGGTDTQYF
TRBD2	TRBV16	TRBJ2-1	NA	TGTGCCAGCAGACCCACGCTGGGACTAGCATATGAGCAGTTCTTC	CASRPTLGLAYEQFF